This T cell receptor beta chain was identified in a study of blood T cell repertoires in COVID-19. On the study more broadly: Samples representing acute and convalescent COVID-19 were sourced from the United States, Italy and Spain. Sources were T cells, B-cell-depleted T cells, or PBMCs; the material itself was cDNA or gDNA.

In the study's own analysis: By means of reference gene primer amplification, nucleated cell counts were estimated. Assay: immunoSEQ multiplex PCR; the TCRdb copy retains only in-frame clones and omits some. The V and J calls and clone size are taken from that table; D and trimming were inferred from the DNA. The sample holds roughly 200,000 clones, 80% to 90% seen once. The CDR3 has 12 residues. Trimming removed 2 bases from V and 6 bases from J, with 8 bases in between. CDR1 MDHEN and CDR2 SYDVKM come from the germline V gene. Enrollees, about 18 to 95 years old, lived in 20 to 25 US areas. The TCR originated in a man aged 35 to 55 who had recovered from COVID-19. Material: PBMCs or T cells enriched from blood (not recorded which). The V call is TRBV28, the J call TRBJ2-7; D unresolved. CDR3 in amino acids: CASSLNLFEQYF. The CDR3 coding sequence is TGTGCCAGCAGTTTAAACTTGTTCGAGCAGTACTTC.